This paragraph reports one T cell receptor (beta chain). This record comes from a study of blood T cell repertoires in COVID-19. As for the study in general: Samples representing acute and convalescent COVID-19 were sourced from the United States, Italy and Spain. PBMCs, B-cell-depleted T cells, or T cells provided the cDNA or gDNA that made up the material.

As originally analysed: Amplification of reference gene primers provided the estimated nucleated cell counts. Generated by immunoSEQ multiplex PCR, the TCRdb table keeps only in-frame clones and is missing some. D and trimming come from the DNA, and the V and J calls and clone size come from that table. The sample has tens of thousands of clones, 80% to 90% seen once. Germline lookup yields CDR1 WSHSY and CDR2 SAAADI. The CDR3 runs to 14 residues. Trimming cost V 5 bases and J 0 bases, with 8 bases left between them. The chain links TRBV10-2 to TRBJ1-5; possibly TRBD1 for D (6 bases). Sequenced input: peripheral blood. This clonotype was obtained from a woman aged 60 to 75 with acute or convalescent COVID-19. CDR3 DNA: TGCGCCAGCAGTACAGGGTATAGCAATCAGCCCCAGCATTTT. Amino acids: CASSTGYSNQPQHF.